The 14 T cell receptor beta chains reported below all come from one sample, sequenced in a study of cytomegalovirus exposure and HLA in healthy donors. Primers included in the PCR were 60 Vbeta and 13 Jbeta primers. Sequencing was performed with immunoSEQ multiplex PCR; in TCRdb, only in-frame clones are kept and a portion is missing. The sample lists some 90,000 clones; about four fifths were seen once. Sequenced input: PBMCs. The receptors derive from a female donor in good health and CMV-seropositive.

In this sample, this clone turned up once. The CDR3 region is CASSVGQGVGYEQYF. In DNA, the CDR3 is TGTGCCAGCAGCGTAGGGCAGGGGGTCGGCTACGAGCAGTACTTC. The genes are TRBV9 and TRBJ2-7, with 7 bases fitting TRBD1. Trimming cost V 0 bases and J 3 bases; bases outside gene matches: 6. CDR1 and CDR2 (germline): SGDLS, YYNGEE. The CDR3 is made up of 15 amino acids. Full variable domain (remainder filled in from reference TRBV9 and TRBJ2-7): DSGVTQTPKHLITATGQRVTLRCSPRSGDLSVYWYQQSLDQGLQFLIQYYNGEERAKGNILERFSAQQFPDLHSELNLSSLELGDSALYFCASSVGQGVGYEQYFGPGTRLTVT.

The chain carries TRBV27 and TRBJ1-1; possible D gene TRBD1, 5 bases. The CDR3 runs to 13 residues. The V end lost 5 bases, the J end lost 5 bases, and 12 bases lay between the germline ends. Germline assignment: CDR1 MNHEY and CDR2 SMNVEV (reference sequence). The CDR3 DNA reads as TGTGCCAGCAGTATACAGGTTGGTACTGAAGCTTTCTTT. Protein product: CASSIQVGTEAFF.

This clone was seen only a few times. J is TRBJ1-4 and V is TRBV2; D is undetermined. The germline V gene encodes CDR1 SNHLY and CDR2 FYNNEI. The ends were cut back, 4 bases at V and 12 bases at J, with 9 bases in the middle. The CDR3 has 11 residues. CDR3 DNA sequence: TGTGCCAGCAGTGTGAGAGTGGAACTGTTTTTT. Protein sequence: CASSVRVELFF.

This clone appeared a single time. V usage is TRBV10-3 and J usage is TRBJ2-2; 8 bases are a match to TRBD1. Germline V gives CDR1 ENHRY, CDR2 SYGVKD. This CDR3 is built from 15 residues. The V gene end was trimmed by 2 bases and the J gene end by 5 bases; junction bases not matched to a gene: 4. CDR3 DNA sequence: TGTGCCATCAGTGAGACAGGGGGAATTACCGGGGAGCTGTTTTTT. It is translated as CAISETGGITGELFF.

The V call is TRBV18, the J call TRBJ1-2; 8 bases are a match to TRBD1. Per germline, CDR1 KGHSH and CDR2 LQKENI. The CDR3 is 14 amino acids. Losses at the gene ends were 5 bases for V and 6 bases for J; bases not matched to a gene: 8. The CDR3 nucleotides read TGTGCCAGCTCATCCCTGACAGGGGAGAATGGCTACACCTTC. This gives the protein CASSSLTGENGYTF.

This clone was seen more than once but under ten times. The chain links TRBV28 to TRBJ1-1, with D tentatively TRBD1 (5 bases). The ends were cut back, 5 bases at V and 5 bases at J, with 18 bases in the middle. CDR1 is MDHEN, CDR2 SYDVKM, per germline. CDR3 size: 15 residues. CDR3 nucleotide sequence: TGTGCCAGCAGTCCGTCGGGGGGAGAGAGGACTGAAGCTTTCTTT. This translates into CASSPSGGERTEAFF.

The chain joins TRBV4-2 to TRBJ2-7, with D possibly matching TRBD1 (5 bases). The V end was cut by 0 bases, the J end by 7 bases, with 25 bases between. The CDR3 consists of 18 residues. CDR1 LGHNA and CDR2 YNFKEQ come from the germline V gene. The CDR3 sequence: CASSQDPGSLDPWAEQYF. CDR3 sequence (DNA): TGTGCCAGCAGCCAAGACCCAGGGTCACTGGACCCCTGGGCGGAGCAGTACTTC.

This sequence joins TRBV14 and TRBJ2-3; maybe TRBD1 (6 bases). Trimming removed 4 bases from V and 0 bases from J, with 11 bases in between. The CDR3 totals 15 residues. The germline V gene encodes CDR1 SGHDN and CDR2 FVKESK. The CDR3 coding sequence is TGTGCCAGCAGCCCCGGGACACCCAGCACAGATACGCAGTATTTT. This sequence encodes CASSPGTPSTDTQYF.

This clone showed up many times. The chain couples TRBV7-9 to TRBJ1-5; D may be TRBD1 (6 bases). Trimming took 0 bases from V and 4 from J, leaving 22 bases between them. CDR3 length equals 19 residues. In germline, CDR1 is SEHNR, CDR2 FQNEAQ (reference sequence). The CDR3: CASSLALGVGKQGNQPQHF. The CDR3 bases are TGTGCCAGCAGCTTAGCGCTGGGGGTTGGGAAGCAGGGGAATCAGCCCCAGCATTTT.

V and J are TRBV5-4 and TRBJ2-1, with 9 bases identical to TRBD1. The CDR3 contains 17 residues. In germline, CDR1 is SGHNT, CDR2 YYREEE (reference sequence). With 4 bases clipped from V and 9 bases from J, the junction kept 17 bases outside the gene matches. Here the CDR3 DNA reads TGTGCCAGCAGCCTTGGGAGCTCAGGACAGGGGATAAGTGAGCAGTTCTTC. It codes for CASSLGSSGQGISEQFF.

In this sample, this clone turned up a few times. The rearrangement joins TRBV7-9 to TRBJ2-3; 8 bases align to TRBD1. Per germline, CDR1 SEHNR and CDR2 FQNEAQ (reference sequence). The CDR3 extends over 15 amino acids. With 3 bases clipped from V and 2 bases from J, the junction kept 4 bases outside the gene matches. This chain's CDR3 is CASSFYQGATDTQYF. The CDR3 DNA follows: TGTGCCAGCAGCTTTTATCAGGGGGCCACAGATACGCAGTATTTT.

The chain recombines TRBV28 with TRBJ1-2, with 9 bases aligning to TRBD1. The germline V gene encodes CDR1 MDHEN and CDR2 SYDVKM. Trimming at V came to 4 bases and at J to 2 bases, leaving 5 bases not matched to a gene. The length of the CDR3 is 15 residues. The DNA for the CDR3 is TGTGCCAGCAGTTCCTGGACAGGGGTAAACTATGGCTACACCTTC. Its protein is CASSSWTGVNYGYTF.

J is TRBJ2-1 and V is TRBV6-5; 8 bases match TRBD1. The V segment lost 5 bases and the J segment 0 bases; nucleotides outside the gene matches: 3. CDR1 is MNHEY and CDR2 is SVGAGI in the germline V gene. The CDR3 is made up of 15 amino acids. The CDR3 reads CASSNTGGSYNEQFF. The CDR3, as DNA: TGTGCCAGCAGTAACACAGGGGGCTCCTACAATGAGCAGTTCTTC.

The chain couples TRBV30 to TRBJ2-5, with 8 bases identical to TRBD2. This CDR3 region has 15 residues. Germline V gives CDR1 GTSNPN, CDR2 SVGIG (reference sequence). V lost 5 bases and J lost 5; bases outside the gene matches: 13. CDR3 residues: CAWSWRAGGWETQYF. The CDR3 nucleotides read TGTGCCTGGTCCTGGCGGGCGGGAGGATGGGAGACCCAGTACTTC.